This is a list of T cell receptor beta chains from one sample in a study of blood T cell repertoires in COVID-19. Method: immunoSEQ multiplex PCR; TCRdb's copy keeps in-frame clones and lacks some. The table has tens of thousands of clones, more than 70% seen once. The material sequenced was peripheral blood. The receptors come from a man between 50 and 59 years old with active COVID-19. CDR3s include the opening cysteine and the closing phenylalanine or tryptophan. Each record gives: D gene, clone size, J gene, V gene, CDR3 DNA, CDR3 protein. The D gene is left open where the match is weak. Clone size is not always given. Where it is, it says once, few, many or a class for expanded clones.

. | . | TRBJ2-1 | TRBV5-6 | TGTGCCAGCAGCTTCGTACCCCGAGGGCTTAATGAGCAGTTCTTC | CASSFVPRGLNEQFF
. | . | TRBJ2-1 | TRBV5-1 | TGCGCCAGCAGCGGCGGGACGGACAATGAGCAGTTCTTC | CASSGGTDNEQFF
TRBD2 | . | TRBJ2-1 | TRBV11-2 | TGTGCCAGCAGAATCGGACGCGGGGGGTCCTACAATGAGCAGTTCTTC | CASRIGRGGSYNEQFF
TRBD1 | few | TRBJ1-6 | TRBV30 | TGTGCCTGGAGTAGGGGACAGGCCGGCTATAATTCACCCCTCCACTTT | CAWSRGQAGYNSPLHF
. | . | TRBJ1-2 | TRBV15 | TGTGCCACCGCCGCCCGAGGAGATAACTATGGCTACACCTTC | CATAARGDNYGYTF
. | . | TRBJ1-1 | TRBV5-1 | TGCGCCAGCAGTATCACAGCGAACACTGAAGCTTTCTTT | CASSITANTEAFF
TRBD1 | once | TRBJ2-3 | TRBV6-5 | TGTGCCAGCAGTTACGATAGGGGGCAAGATACGCAGTATTTT | CASSYDRGQDTQYF
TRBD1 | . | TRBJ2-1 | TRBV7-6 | TGTGCCAGCAGCTCCATCAGGGGGCAAAGAGAGCAGTTCTTC | CASSSIRGQREQFF
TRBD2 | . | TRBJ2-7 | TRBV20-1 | TGCAGTGCTAGTCCAGAGGGACTAGCGGGAGCCAATTCCTACGAGCAGTACTTC | CSASPEGLAGANSYEQYF
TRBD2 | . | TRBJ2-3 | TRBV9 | TGTGCCAGCAGCGTAGCAAGCGGGGGAATCGCTAGCACAGATACGCAGTATTTT | CASSVASGGIASTDTQYF
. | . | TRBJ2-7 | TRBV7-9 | TGTGCCAGCAGCGCAATTCGGGACGGGAGTTACGAGCAGTACTTC | CASSAIRDGSYEQYF
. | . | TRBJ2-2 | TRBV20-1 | TGCAGTGCTAGTCCTAGGGGCGGGGAGCTGTTTTTT | CSASPRGGELFF
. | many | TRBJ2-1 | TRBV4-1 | TGCGCCAGCAGCCAAAGTCCCCGAACTCGATCTGGTGAGCAGTTCTTC | CASSQSPRTRSGEQFF
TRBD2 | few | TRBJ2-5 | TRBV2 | TGTGCCAGCACCCCCCGACGAAGCGGGGCTGGCGAGACCCAGTACTTC | CASTPRRSGAGETQYF
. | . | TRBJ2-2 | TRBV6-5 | TGTGCCAGCAGTTACCCCGAGATCGGGGAGCTGTTTTTT | CASSYPEIGELFF
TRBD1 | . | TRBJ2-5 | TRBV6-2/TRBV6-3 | TGTGCCAGCAGTCTACCGACAGGGGTAGAGACCCAGTACTTC | CASSLPTGVETQYF
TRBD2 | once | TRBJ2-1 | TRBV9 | TGTGCCAGCAGCGTAATCCTGGGGGGAGGGAATGAGCAGTTCTTC | CASSVILGGGNEQFF
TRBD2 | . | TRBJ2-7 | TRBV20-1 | TGCAGTGCTAGTAGCGGGGGCTCCTACGAGCAGTACTTC | CSASSGGSYEQYF
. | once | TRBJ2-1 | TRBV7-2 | TGTGCCAGCAGCTTAAGAGGGAGTCATAATGAGCAGTTCTTC | CASSLRGSHNEQFF
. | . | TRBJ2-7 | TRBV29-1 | TGCAGCGTTGGAGCCCCGCTTCCGACCTACGAGCAGTACTTC | CSVGAPLPTYEQYF
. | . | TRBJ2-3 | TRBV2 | TGTGCCAGCAGTGGGGGCGGGGGCAGAGATACGCAGTATTTT | CASSGGGGRDTQYF
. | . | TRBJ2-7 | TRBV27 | TGTGCCAGCGGCACCCAGGGGACACTTTCCTACGAGCAGTACTTC | CASGTQGTLSYEQYF
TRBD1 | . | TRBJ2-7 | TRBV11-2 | TGTGCCAGCAGCTGGGGGAGAGGACAGGCCCGCGGGGAGCAGTACTTC | CASSWGRGQARGEQYF
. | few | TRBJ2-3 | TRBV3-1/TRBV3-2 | TGTGCCAGCAGCCAAGATCTAGGCACAGATACGCAGTATTTT | CASSQDLGTDTQYF
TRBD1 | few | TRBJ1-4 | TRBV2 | TGTGCCAGCAGTGAAGGGGGACAGCCTAATGAAAAACTGTTTTTT | CASSEGGQPNEKLFF
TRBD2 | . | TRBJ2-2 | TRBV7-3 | TGTGCCAGCAGCTTAAACGCGGGACTAGTTGCCGGGGAGCTGTTTTTT | CASSLNAGLVAGELFF
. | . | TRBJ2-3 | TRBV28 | TGTGCCAGCAGCGCGAGCACAGATACGCAGTATTTT | CASSASTDTQYF
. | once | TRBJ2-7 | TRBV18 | TGTGCCAGCTCTTCAGAACAGACCTACGAGCAGTACTTC | CASSSEQTYEQYF
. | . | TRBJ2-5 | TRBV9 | TGTGCCAGCAGCGTAGATTCGGACAGCCAAGAGACCCAGTACTTC | CASSVDSDSQETQYF
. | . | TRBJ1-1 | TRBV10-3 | TGTGCCATCAGTGAGTCAGGGGATGCTACTGAAGCTTTCTTT | CAISESGDATEAFF
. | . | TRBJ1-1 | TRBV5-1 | TGCGCCAGCAGCTCGACAGCCTTGAACACTGAAGCTTTCTTT | CASSSTALNTEAFF
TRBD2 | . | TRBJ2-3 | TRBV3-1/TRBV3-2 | TGTGCCAGCAGCCAAGGGTACTCGGCGGGGGGGCAGTATTTT | CASSQGYSAGGQYF
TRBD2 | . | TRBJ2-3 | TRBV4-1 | TGCGCCAGCAGCCAAGGGAGGGGCGGGGGGGCTGCAGATACGCAGTATTTT | CASSQGRGGGAADTQYF
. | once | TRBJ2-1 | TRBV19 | TGTGCCAGTAGTATAAGGGGAGGGGGTAATGAGCAGTTCTTC | CASSIRGGGNEQFF
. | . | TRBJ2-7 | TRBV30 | TGTGCCTGGAGTCAGGACCGGAGGTACGAGCAGTACTTC | CAWSQDRRYEQYF
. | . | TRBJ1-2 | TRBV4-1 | TGCGCCAGCAGCGACCCGGCTCCCAGAGGGTATGGCTACACCTTC | CASSDPAPRGYGYTF
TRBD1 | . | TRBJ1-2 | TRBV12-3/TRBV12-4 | TGTGCCAGCAGTTTCGGACAGGGCAGCTACACCTTC | CASSFGQGSYTF
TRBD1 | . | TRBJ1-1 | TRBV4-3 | TGCGCCAGCAGCCCGGCGACAGGGGGCACTGAAGCTTTCTTT | CASSPATGGTEAFF
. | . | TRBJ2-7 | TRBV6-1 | TGTGCCAGCAGTGAAGACAGGGTCCGCTACGAGCAGTACTTC | CASSEDRVRYEQYF
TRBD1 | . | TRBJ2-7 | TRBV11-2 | TGTGCCAGCAGCCCACGGACAGGGGTGTACGAGCAGTACTTC | CASSPRTGVYEQYF
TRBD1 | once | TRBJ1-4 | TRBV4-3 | TGCGCCAGCAGCCAAGATAGGGGGACAGGGGACGAAAAACTGTTTTTT | CASSQDRGTGDEKLFF
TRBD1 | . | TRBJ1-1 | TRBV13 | TGTGCCAGCAGCCTCCGGGACAGGGGAAGGAAGGGGACTGAAGCTTTCTTT | CASSLRDRGRKGTEAFF
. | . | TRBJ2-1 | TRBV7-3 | TGTGCCAGCAGCCAAACTGGTAACTCCTACAATGAGCAGTTCTTC | CASSQTGNSYNEQFF
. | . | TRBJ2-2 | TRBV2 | TGTGCCAGCAGTGATTCAGGGAACACCGGGGAGCTGTTTTTT | CASSDSGNTGELFF
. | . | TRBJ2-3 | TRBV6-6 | TGTGCCAGCAGTTACGGAGACAGCCGACCCACAGATACGCAGTATTTT | CASSYGDSRPTDTQYF
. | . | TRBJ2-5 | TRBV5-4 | TGTGCCAGCAGTAGACAGAACGAGGCCCAGTACTTC | CASSRQNEAQYF
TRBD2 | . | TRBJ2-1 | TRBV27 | TGTGCCAGCAGAGGGACTAGCGGGCGGACCTACAATGAGCAGTTCTTC | CASRGTSGRTYNEQFF
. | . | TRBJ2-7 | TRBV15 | TGTGCCACCAGCAGCCCGGGACGGGGGTTAGTGGGTGCCTACGAGCAGTACTTC | CATSSPGRGLVGAYEQYF
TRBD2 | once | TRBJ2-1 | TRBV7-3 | TGTGCCAGCAGCTTAGCGGGAGGGCTAAATGAGCAGTTCTTC | CASSLAGGLNEQFF
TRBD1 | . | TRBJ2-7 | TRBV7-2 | TGTGCCAGCAGCTTAGACAGGGGGCGGTTTTACGAGCAGTACTTC | CASSLDRGRFYEQYF
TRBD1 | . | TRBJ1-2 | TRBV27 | TGTGCCAGCAGTCGGACAGGGTCTAACTATGGCTACACCTTC | CASSRTGSNYGYTF
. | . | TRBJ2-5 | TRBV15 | TGTGCCACCAGCAGAGGGGGGGTACAAGAGACCCAGTACTTC | CATSRGGVQETQYF
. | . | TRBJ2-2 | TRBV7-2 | TGTGCCAGCAGCCCTTGGACTGTATACACCGGGGAGCTGTTTTTT | CASSPWTVYTGELFF
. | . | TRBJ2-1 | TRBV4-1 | TGCGCCAGCAGCCAAGATCGGGATGAGCAGTTCTTC | CASSQDRDEQFF
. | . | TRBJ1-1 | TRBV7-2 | TGTGCCAGCAGCCCATCGTGGCAGCGAAACACTGAAGCTTTCTTT | CASSPSWQRNTEAFF